The rows below give T cell receptor beta chains drawn from one sample of a study of blood T cell repertoires in COVID-19. Here immunoSEQ multiplex PCR was the method, and the copy in TCRdb shows in-frame clones only, minus some. The table lists approximately 330,000 clones, over 80% of them singletons. Sequenced material: peripheral blood. These TCRs come from a young man with COVID-19, enrolled during active disease. Both conserved end residues are trimmed from each CDR3. Not all rows give a size; the values are once, few, many and, for expanded clones, a class.

>TRBV7-3|NA
ASSQAPGGNQPQH
>TRBV19|NA
ASSKGRVETQY
>TRBV10-3|NA
AISEGLALDTQY
>TRBV7-8|NA
ASSLAQGQLLREQY
>TRBV18|NA
ASSPDIQGSYEQY
>TRBV28|once
ASSLLEGSGNTIY
>TRBV7-9|NA
ASSLRPDSNYGYT
>TRBV4-3|NA
ASSQSGRSLSYEQY
>TRBV6-5|NA
ASSYAPGMREKLF
>TRBV5-1|NA
ASNKRERDKNNSPLH
>TRBV3-1/TRBV3-2|NA
ASSQDRVGGQPQH
>TRBV5-1|NA
ASSTSGEYGYT
>TRBV5-4|once
ASSTPSGPNEQF
>TRBV25-1|NA
ASSYPGQGVNEQF
>TRBV28|NA
ASSLDRPNNQPQH
>TRBV10-3|NA
AISFDRSSYEQY
>TRBV19|NA
ASSGREYTGELF
>TRBV30|NA
AWSSQGLGNEQF
>TRBV4-2|few
ASSQASPQPQH
>TRBV3-1/TRBV3-2|NA
ASSQRPDTRGTEAF
>TRBV6-2/TRBV6-3|NA
ASSYIATGTDTQY
>TRBV28|NA
ASSLMSGATNEKLF
>TRBV7-3|NA
ASSLIGTGLAF
>TRBV5-1|NA
ASSNRTGGAFYT
>TRBV6-5|NA
ASRNGAGPYEQY
>TRBV2|NA
ASSEALYPGGEQF
>TRBV6-2/TRBV6-3|NA
ASSRTQGPYEQY
>TRBV28|NA
ATMREGGQPQH
>TRBV24-1|NA
ATSEAPGTGVYEQY
>TRBV7-6|NA
ASSRKTGDNSPLH
>TRBV5-1|NA
ASRIGTSTDTQY
>TRBV19|NA
ASSIGGQGTGTYEQY
>TRBV4-3|few
ASSQAQGFQPQH
>TRBV21-1|NA
ASSKGFGGAGYEQY
>TRBV6-2/TRBV6-3|NA
ASSSRTGSYNEQF